This T cell receptor beta chain was captured by sequencing in a study of shared clonotypes between healthy human individuals. The overall study: Each donor contributed plates that comprised three CD4 naive, three CD4 memory, two CD8 naive and one CD8 memory.

Libraries were prepared by immunoSEQ multiplex PCR; TCRdb keeps only in-frame clonotypes and omits some of them. The data show a few million clones, approximately 95% seen once. In regard to this clone: Antigen specificity is unknown.

Donors were healthy HIV-negative adults without recently reported acute infections or vaccinations. Study-level findings and limits: The sharing of 4.5% to 5.5% of naive CD4 clonotypes was seen across several donors.

The receptor's source is a man in his late teens or twenties in good health. Some clones in this sample may be carry-over from other donors' samples. What was sequenced was naive CD4+ T cells from PBMCs. Subset here: CD45RA+ positively selected.

The CDR3 sequence: CASSLMASGTPYEQYF. Here the CDR3 DNA reads TGCGCCAGCAGCTTGATGGCTAGCGGGACACCCTACGAGCAGTACTTC. The J gene is TRBJ2-7, the V gene TRBV5-1; 9 bases line up with TRBD2. This CDR3 has 16 residues. With V trimmed by 1 base and J by 2 bases, 7 bases remained unmatched. Germline CDR1 and CDR2: SGHRS and YFSETQ. The full variable domain, completed using reference TRBV5-1 and TRBJ2-7, is KAGVTQTPRYLIKTRGQQVTLSCSPISGHRSVSWYQQTPGQGLQFLFEYFSETQRNKGNFPGRFSGRQFSNSRSEMNVSTLELGDSALYLCASSLMASGTPYEQYFGPGTRLTVT.